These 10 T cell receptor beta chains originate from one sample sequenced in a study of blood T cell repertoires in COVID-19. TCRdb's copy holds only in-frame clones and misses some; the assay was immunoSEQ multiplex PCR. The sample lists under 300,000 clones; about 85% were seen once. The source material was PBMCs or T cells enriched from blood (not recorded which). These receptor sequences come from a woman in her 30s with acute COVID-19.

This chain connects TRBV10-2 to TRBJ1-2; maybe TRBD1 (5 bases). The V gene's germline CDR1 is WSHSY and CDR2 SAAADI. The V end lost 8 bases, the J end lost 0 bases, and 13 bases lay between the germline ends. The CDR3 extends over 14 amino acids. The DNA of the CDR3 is TGCGCCAGCGGCCTTGACAGATCTAACTATGGCTACACCTTC. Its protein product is CASGLDRSNYGYTF.

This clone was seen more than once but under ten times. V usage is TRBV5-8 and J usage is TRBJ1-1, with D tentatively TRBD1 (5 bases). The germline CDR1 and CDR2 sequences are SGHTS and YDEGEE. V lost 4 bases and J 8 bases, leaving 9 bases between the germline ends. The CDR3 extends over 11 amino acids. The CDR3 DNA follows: TGTGCCAGCAGCCGGGGGACCGAAGCTTTCTTT. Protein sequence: CASSRGTEAFF.

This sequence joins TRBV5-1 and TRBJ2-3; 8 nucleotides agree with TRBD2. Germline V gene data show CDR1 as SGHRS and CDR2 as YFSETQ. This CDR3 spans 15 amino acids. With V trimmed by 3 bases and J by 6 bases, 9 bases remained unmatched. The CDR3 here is CASSSSGLSTDTQYF. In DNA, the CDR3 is TGCGCCAGCAGCTCTAGCGGGCTTTCCACGGATACGCAGTATTTT.

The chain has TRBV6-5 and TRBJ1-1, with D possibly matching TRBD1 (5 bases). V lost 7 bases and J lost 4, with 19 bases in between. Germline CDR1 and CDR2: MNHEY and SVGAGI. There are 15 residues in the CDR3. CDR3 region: CASNPGGRAGTEAFF. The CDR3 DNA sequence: TGTGCCAGCAACCCGGGAGGCAGGGCGGGCACTGAAGCTTTCTTT.

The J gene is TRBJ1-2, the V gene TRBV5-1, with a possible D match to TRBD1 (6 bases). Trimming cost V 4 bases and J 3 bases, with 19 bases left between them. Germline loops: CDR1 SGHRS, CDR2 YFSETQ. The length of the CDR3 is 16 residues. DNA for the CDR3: TGCGCCAGCAGCCCGACCTCACAGGGTAGGGACTATGGCTACACCTTC. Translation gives CASSPTSQGRDYGYTF.

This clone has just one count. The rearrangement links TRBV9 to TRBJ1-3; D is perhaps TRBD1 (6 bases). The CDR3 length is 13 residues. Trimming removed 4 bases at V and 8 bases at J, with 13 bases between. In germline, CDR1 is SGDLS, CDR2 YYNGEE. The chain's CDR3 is CASSPWKGDTIYF. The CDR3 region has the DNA TGTGCCAGCAGCCCCTGGAAGGGGGACACCATATATTTT. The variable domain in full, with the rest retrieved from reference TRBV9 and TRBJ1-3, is DSGVTQTPKHLITATGQRVTLRCSPRSGDLSVYWYQQSLDQGLQFLIQYYNGEERAKGNILERFSAQQFPDLHSELNLSSLELGDSALYFCASSPWKGDTIYFGEGSWLTVV.

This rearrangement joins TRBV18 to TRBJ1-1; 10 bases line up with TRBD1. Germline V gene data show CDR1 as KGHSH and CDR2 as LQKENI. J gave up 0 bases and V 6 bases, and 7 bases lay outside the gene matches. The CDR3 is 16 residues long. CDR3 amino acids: CASSRTGGGLNTEAFF. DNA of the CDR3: TGTGCCAGCTCTCGGACAGGGGGGGGACTGAACACTGAAGCTTTCTTT.

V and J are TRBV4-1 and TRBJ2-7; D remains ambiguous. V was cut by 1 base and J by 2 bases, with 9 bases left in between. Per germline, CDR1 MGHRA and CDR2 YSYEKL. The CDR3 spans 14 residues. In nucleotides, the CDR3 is TGCGCCAGCAGCCAAGGTCTGTATGCCTACGAGCAGTACTTC. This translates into CASSQGLYAYEQYF.

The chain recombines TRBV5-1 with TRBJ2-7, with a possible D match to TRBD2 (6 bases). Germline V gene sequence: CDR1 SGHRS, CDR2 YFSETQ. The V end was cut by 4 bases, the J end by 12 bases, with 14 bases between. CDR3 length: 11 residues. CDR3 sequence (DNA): TGCGCCAGCAGCACTCGGGGGATTTGGTACTTC. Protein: CASSTRGIWYF. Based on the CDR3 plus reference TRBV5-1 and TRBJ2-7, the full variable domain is KAGVTQTPRYLIKTRGQQVTLSCSPISGHRSVSWYQQTPGQGLQFLFEYFSETQRNKGNFPGRFSGRQFSNSRSEMNVSTLELGDSALYLCASSTRGIWYFGPGTRLTVT.

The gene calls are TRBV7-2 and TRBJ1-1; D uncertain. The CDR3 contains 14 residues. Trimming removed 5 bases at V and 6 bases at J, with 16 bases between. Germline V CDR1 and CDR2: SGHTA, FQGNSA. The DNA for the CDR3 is TGTGCCAGCAGCCGCCTGTCTGGGCGGGCTGAAGCTTTCTTT. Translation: CASSRLSGRAEAFF.